This TCR beta chain was identified in a study of T cells in Graves' hyperthyroidism and ophthalmopathy. Amplification of TCR beta CDR3 regions used RNA as the template. When the TCR CDR3 underwent first-round RT-PCR, the HTBI primer set was used. Via MiXCR, TCRdb re-called the multiplex PCR reads, giving one row per CDR3 protein. The data contain about 510,000 distinct CDR3 sequences, 14% of them singletons. In its sample, this clonotype was seen a few times. Input material: blood. The receptor comes from a woman aged 40-49 years with Graves' hyperthyroidism.

CDR3 coding DNA: TGTGCCAGCAGCTTGGGGCAGGGAAACACCATATATTTT. This encodes CASSLGQGNTIYF. The rearrangement uses TRBV5-6 and TRBJ1-3; D remains unclear. Trimming pared 0 bases from V and 4 bases from J, leaving 5 bases between. The CDR3 length is 13 residues. From germline, CDR1 is SGHDT and CDR2 YYEEEE.